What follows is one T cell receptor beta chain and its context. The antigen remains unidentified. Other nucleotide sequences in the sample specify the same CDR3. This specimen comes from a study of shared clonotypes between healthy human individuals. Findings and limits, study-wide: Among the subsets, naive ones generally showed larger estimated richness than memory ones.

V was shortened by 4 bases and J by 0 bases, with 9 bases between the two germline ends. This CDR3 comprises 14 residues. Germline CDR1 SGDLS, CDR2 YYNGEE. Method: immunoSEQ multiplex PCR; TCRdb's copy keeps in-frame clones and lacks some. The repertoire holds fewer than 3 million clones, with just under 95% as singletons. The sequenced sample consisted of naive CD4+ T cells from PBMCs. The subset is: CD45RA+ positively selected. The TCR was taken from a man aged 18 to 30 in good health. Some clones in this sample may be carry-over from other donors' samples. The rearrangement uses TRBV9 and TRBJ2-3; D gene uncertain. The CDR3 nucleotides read TGTGCCAGCAGCCCCCGGGTTAGCACAGATACGCAGTATTTT. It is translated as CASSPRVSTDTQYF.